The entry below gives a single T cell receptor (beta chain) sequence along with its context. This sample was included in a study of T cells after somatic rescue of genetic block. The data were produced by immunoSEQ multiplex PCR, yet TCRdb's version contains in-frame clones alone and is incomplete. The repertoire holds roughly 65,000 clones, with just under 95% as singletons. The receptor's source is a man aged 35 to 55. What was sequenced was peripheral blood mononuclear cells (PBMCs).

The CDR3, as DNA: TGCGCCAGCGGACAAGGTGGACTGCCCCAGCATTTT. Translated, it gives CASGQGGLPQHF. This sequence joins TRBV4-1 and TRBJ1-5; possible D gene TRBD1, 5 bases. The CDR3 is made up of 12 amino acids. V was trimmed by 8 bases and J by 9 bases, leaving 14 bases between them. CDR1 and CDR2 (germline): MGHRA, YSYEKL.